The TCR beta chain described here comes from a study of T cells in Graves' hyperthyroidism and ophthalmopathy. Authors of the study amplified TCR beta CDR3 regions from RNA transcripts. Researchers ran a first-round RT-PCR on the TCR CDR3 using the HTBI primer set. TCRdb reprocessed the multiplex PCR reads via MiXCR and lists one record per CDR3 protein. Here the sample spans about 400,000 distinct CDR3 sequences, 14% to 15% being singletons. The CDR3 has 16 amino acids. The germline V gene has CDR1 ENHRY and CDR2 SYGVKD. V shed 6 bases and J shed 4 bases, with 21 bases lying between them. The sample was blood. The gene calls are TRBV10-3 and TRBJ2-5; TRBD1 or TRBD2 may be the D gene (5 bases each). The sequence came from a woman in her twenties or thirties with Graves' hyperthyroidism. CDR3 nucleotides: TGTGCCATCAGCCGGGACGGAGGAGACAACGGAGAGACCCAGTACTTC. This translates into CAISRDGGDNGETQYF.